The rows below give T cell receptor beta chains drawn from one sample of a study of control samples from healthy donors and cancer patients. Using immunoSEQ multiplex PCR, the repertoire was profiled, and TCRdb retains in-frame clones only, with some absent. The table lists some 120,000 clones, around 92% of them singletons. Sequenced input: PBMCs. The receptors derive from a man older than 75 with head and neck cancer. Each CDR3 is given with its conserved first and last residue. The D gene is left open where the match is weak. Rows may omit the clone size; those that give it use once, few, many or a size class.

cdr3_aa cdr3_nt clone_size v_call d_call j_call
CASSPPGASNQPQHF TGTGCCAGCTCACCTCCTGGGGCTAGCAATCAGCCCCAGCATTTT - TRBV18 - TRBJ1-5
CASSEIAGGRTDTQYF TGTGCCAGCAGTGAAATAGCGGGGGGGCGGACAGATACGCAGTATTTT - TRBV6-1 TRBD2 TRBJ2-3
CASSYPGGNTEAFF TGTGCCAGCAGTTACCCGGGTGGGAACACTGAAGCTTTCTTT - TRBV6-5 - TRBJ1-1
CASSLESETQYF TGTGCCAGCAGCTTGGAGTCCGAGACCCAGTACTTC - TRBV5-5 - TRBJ2-5
CASILEAGRGSDTQYF TGTGCCAGCATCTTAGAAGCGGGGAGGGGTTCAGATACGCAGTATTTT - TRBV5-8 TRBD2 TRBJ2-3
CASSPTFQETQYF TGTGCCAGCTCACCAACCTTCCAAGAGACCCAGTACTTC - TRBV18 - TRBJ2-5
CASSTQDRSLFF TGTGCCAGTAGTACCCAGGACAGATCACTGTTTTTT - TRBV19 - TRBJ1-4
CASSLVGMDGYTF TGCGCCAGCAGCTTGGTGGGGATGGATGGCTACACCTTC - TRBV5-1 - TRBJ1-2
CATSDWGGTQYF TGTGCCACCAGTGATTGGGGGGGGACCCAGTACTTC - TRBV24-1 TRBD2 TRBJ2-5
CSGGTDYGYTF TGCAGCGGGGGGACGGACTATGGCTACACCTTC - TRBV29-1 - TRBJ1-2
CASSFQQNTEAFF TGTGCCAGCAGCTTCCAACAGAACACTGAAGCTTTCTTT few TRBV5-4 - TRBJ1-1
CASSQGPGTSGGVEQFF TGTGCCAGCAGCCAAGGACCCGGGACTAGCGGGGGTGTTGAGCAGTTCTTC once TRBV3-1/TRBV3-2 TRBD2 TRBJ2-1
CASSLIDRDLLYEQYF TGCGCCAGCAGCTTGATAGACAGGGACCTACTCTACGAGCAGTACTTC - TRBV5-1 TRBD1 TRBJ2-7
CASSQGGTYSPLHF TGTGCCAGCAGCCAAGGGGGGACCTATTCACCCCTCCACTTT - TRBV3-1/TRBV3-2 - TRBJ1-6
CASSHETSRPYNEQFF TGTGCCAGCAGCCACGAGACTAGTAGGCCCTACAATGAGCAGTTCTTC once TRBV3-1/TRBV3-2 - TRBJ2-1
CASSPFSTSEQYF TGTGCCAGCTCACCCTTTTCGACTAGCGAGCAGTACTTC - TRBV18 - TRBJ2-7
CASSRQQGIYGYTF TGTGCCAGCAGTCGGCAGCAGGGGATCTATGGCTACACCTTC - TRBV6-5 - TRBJ1-2
CAWSPGQTSGYTF TGTGCCTGGAGCCCCGGACAGACTAGTGGCTACACCTTC - TRBV30 - TRBJ1-2
CASSILSDLAKNIQYF TGTGCCAGTAGTATTCTGTCTGATCTAGCCAAAAACATTCAGTACTTC - TRBV19 - TRBJ2-4
CASSFLGHTSSGANVLTF TGTGCCAGCAGTTTTTTGGGACATACAAGCTCTGGGGCCAACGTCCTGACTTTC - TRBV7-9 - TRBJ2-6
CASSPSLGQANYEQYF TGCGCCAGCAGTCCATCCCTTGGACAGGCGAACTACGAGCAGTACTTC - TRBV4-3 TRBD1 TRBJ2-7
CASSSTGNQPQHF TGTGCCAGCAGTTCGACAGGCAATCAGCCCCAGCATTTT few TRBV12-3/TRBV12-4 - TRBJ1-5
CASSQGDPSGQRYNEQFF TGTGCCAGCAGCCAGGGCGACCCCTCGGGACAGAGATACAATGAGCAGTTCTTC - TRBV4-2 TRBD1 TRBJ2-1
CASRGRDRDFFF TGCGCCAGCAGGGGAAGGGACAGGGATTTTTTCTTC - TRBV10-1 TRBD1 TRBJ2-1
CASSPLDRALETQYF TGTGCCAGCAGTCCCCTGGACAGGGCTTTAGAGACCCAGTACTTC - TRBV2 TRBD1 TRBJ2-5
CSASKGAGGRADTQYF TGCAGTGCTAGTAAGGGAGCGGGGGGGAGGGCAGATACGCAGTATTTT - TRBV20-1 TRBD2 TRBJ2-3
CASSLEASNQPQHF TGTGCCAGCAGCCTAGAGGCTAGCAATCAGCCCCAGCATTTT - TRBV7-6 - TRBJ1-5
CASSPRRGEDSPLHF TGTGCCAGCAGCCCCCGCAGGGGGGAAGATTCACCCCTCCACTTT - TRBV3-1/TRBV3-2 TRBD1 TRBJ1-6
CASSPRTSGPFTDTQYF TGTGCCAGCAGTCCGCGGACTAGCGGGCCCTTCACAGATACGCAGTATTTT - TRBV6-6 TRBD2 TRBJ2-3
CASSYSTTVEAFF TGTGCCAGCAGTTACTCGACCACCGTTGAAGCTTTCTTT - TRBV6-6 - TRBJ1-1
CASSHVGGSLNFGYTF TGCGCCAGCAGCCACGTAGGGGGGTCTCTAAATTTCGGCTACACCTTC - TRBV4-1 - TRBJ1-2